The TCR beta chain under discussion was sequenced for a study of T cells in Graves' hyperthyroidism and ophthalmopathy. Findings and caveats of the study: Most thyroid clonotypes that were expanded above 0.001 also turned up in blood. In the analysis, a 13 V-J model separated ophthalmopathy from stable hyperthyroidism.

Comment on this clonotype: Its antigen is not identified.

RNA transcripts served as the template for amplifying TCR beta CDR3 regions. When the TCR CDR3 underwent first-round RT-PCR, the HTBI primer set was used. One entry per CDR3 protein results from TCRdb running MiXCR on the multiplex PCR reads. The table includes about 400,000 distinct CDR3 sequences, around 14% detected once. Thyroid ultrasound and orbital computed tomography, with clinical symptoms and serum thyroxine and TRAb, informed diagnoses. The CDR3 runs 14 residues. The junction had 8 bases not matched to a gene; V was cut back by 4 bases and J by 7 bases. CDR1 and CDR2 (germline): SGHRS, YFSETQ.

The sequencing input was blood. This sequence joins TRBV5-1 and TRBJ2-1; 7 bases line up with TRBD2. This sequence was found in a woman aged 25-40 years with Graves' hyperthyroidism. The CDR3 loop is CASSTSGLENEQFF. DNA of the CDR3: TGCGCCAGCAGCACATCCGGACTAGAAAATGAGCAGTTCTTC.